This TCR beta chain was recovered during a study of beta chain features in type 1 diabetes. As for this clone: What it binds is unknown.

Every isolated RNA sample was fully reverse transcribed, so sequencing captured expressed TCRB transcripts. Profiling relied on immunoSEQ multiplex PCR, and the TCRdb table lists in-frame clones only, not all of them. The sample includes 250,000 to 350,000 clones, approximately 14% seen only once; the top ten take around 7%. Findings of the study overall: TCRB CDR3s from Type 1 diabetes patients were moderately but significantly shorter in all four CD4+ subsets.

V shed 2 bases and J shed 6 bases, with 7 bases lying between them. The CDR3 has 13 residues. The germline gives CDR1 SNHLY, CDR2 FYNNEI. The TCR was taken from a man aged 25 to 40 in good health. The chain links TRBV2 to TRBJ2-2; D not certain. The sample was central memory CD4+ T cells from blood. The CDR3 here is CASSEYLPGELFF. In DNA form, the CDR3 reads TGTGCCAGCAGTGAATACTTGCCCGGGGAGCTGTTTTTT. The entire variable domain, with the rest obtained from reference TRBV2 and TRBJ2-2, is as follows: EPEVTQTPSHQVTQMGQEVILRCVPISNHLYFYWYRQILGQKVEFLVSFYNNEISEKSEIFDDQFSVERPDGSNFTLKIRSTKLEDSAMYFCASSEYLPGELFFGEGSRLTVL.